The T cell receptor (beta chain) under discussion was sequenced for a study of shared clonotypes between healthy human individuals. Study results and caveats: Around 5% was the fraction of naive CD4 clonotypes found shared across several donors. Richness estimates generally favored naive over memory subsets.

Of note for this clone: The antigen remains unidentified.

CDR3 length: 17 amino acids. Looked up from germline, CDR1 is LGHNA and CDR2 is YSLEER. V was pared by 0 bases and J by 0 bases, with 9 bases between. Sequenced by immunoSEQ multiplex PCR; TCRdb stores in-frame clones only, minus some. The repertoire has fewer than 1.4 million clones, around 78% of them found once; the top ten carry roughly 0.61%. The rearrangement links TRBV4-3 to TRBJ2-6, with D unresolved. Sequences were obtained from memory CD4+ T cells from PBMCs. Subset noted: CD45RA-negative fraction. This receptor was taken from a man aged 18 to 29 in good health. Some clones in this sample may be carry-over from other donors' samples. In DNA, the CDR3 is TGCGCCAGCAGCCAAGATACGTCCACCTCTGGGGCCAACGTCCTGACTTTC. Its translation: CASSQDTSTSGANVLTF.